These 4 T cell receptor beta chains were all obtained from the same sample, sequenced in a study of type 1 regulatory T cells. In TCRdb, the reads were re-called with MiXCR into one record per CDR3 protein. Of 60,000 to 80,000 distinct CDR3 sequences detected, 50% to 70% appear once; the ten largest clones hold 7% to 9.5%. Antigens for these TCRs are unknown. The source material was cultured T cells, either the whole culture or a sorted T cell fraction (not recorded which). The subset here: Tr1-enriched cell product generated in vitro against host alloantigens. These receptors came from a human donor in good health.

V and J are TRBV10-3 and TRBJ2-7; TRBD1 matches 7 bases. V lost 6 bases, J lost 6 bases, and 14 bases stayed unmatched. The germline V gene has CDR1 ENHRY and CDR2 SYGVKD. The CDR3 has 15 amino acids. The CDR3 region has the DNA TGTGCCATCAGGGAAACAGGGGAGACAAATAGCGAGCAGTACTTC. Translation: CAIRETGETNSEQYF.

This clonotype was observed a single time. The CDR3 nucleotides read TGTGCCAGCAGCCGGGAGGGGTTGGATGGCTACACCTTC. It specifies CASSREGLDGYTF. The chain links TRBV7-2 to TRBJ1-2; D perhaps matches TRBD1 (5 bases). CDR1 and CDR2 (germline): SGHTA, FQGNSA. The CDR3 contains 13 residues. The germline V and J ends were trimmed by 5 bases and 6 bases, with 13 bases remaining between them.

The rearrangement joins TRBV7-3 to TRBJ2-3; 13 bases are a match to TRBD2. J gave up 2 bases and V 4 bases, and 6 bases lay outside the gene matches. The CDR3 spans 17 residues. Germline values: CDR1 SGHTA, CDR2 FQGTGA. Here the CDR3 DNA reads TGTGCCAGCAGCTCGCTACTAGCGGGAGGGTACACAGATACGCAGTATTTT. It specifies CASSSLLAGGYTDTQYF.

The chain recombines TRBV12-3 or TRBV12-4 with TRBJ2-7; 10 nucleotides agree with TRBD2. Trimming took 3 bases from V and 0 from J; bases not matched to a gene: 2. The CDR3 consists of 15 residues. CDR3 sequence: CASSFSGRGSYEQYF. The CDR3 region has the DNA TGTGCCAGCAGTTTCAGCGGGAGGGGCTCCTACGAGCAGTACTTC.